Detailed here is one T cell receptor beta chain. The antigen is not known. The data belong to a study of CD4 T cells in relation to SARS-CoV-2 and coronaviruses. Background on the study: After nine to eleven days of antigen culture, PBMC TCR beta CDR3s were sequenced.

Sequencing used immunoSEQ multiplex PCR; TCRdb keeps in-frame clones, though not all of them. The sample comprises tens of thousands of clones, around two thirds of which are singletons, and about 22% rests with the top ten. Unexposed donor CD4+ T cells date from about 2011-2018, before the COVID-19 pandemic. CD4+ T cells were isolated from the cells after 10 days of culture. The CDR3 is 14 amino acids. Germline V lookup: CDR1 MGHRA, CDR2 YSYEKL. The V gene end was trimmed by 6 bases and the J gene end by 7 bases; junction bases not matched to a gene: 11. The chain is built from TRBV4-1 and TRBJ2-7, with 8 bases aligning to TRBD1. The sample was CD4+ T cells from PBMCs, cultured in vitro. This clonotype was sampled from a human donor in good health. The CDR3 here is CASSLGTGVWEQYF. Written as DNA, the CDR3 is TGCGCCAGCAGTCTCGGGACAGGTGTTTGGGAGCAGTACTTC.